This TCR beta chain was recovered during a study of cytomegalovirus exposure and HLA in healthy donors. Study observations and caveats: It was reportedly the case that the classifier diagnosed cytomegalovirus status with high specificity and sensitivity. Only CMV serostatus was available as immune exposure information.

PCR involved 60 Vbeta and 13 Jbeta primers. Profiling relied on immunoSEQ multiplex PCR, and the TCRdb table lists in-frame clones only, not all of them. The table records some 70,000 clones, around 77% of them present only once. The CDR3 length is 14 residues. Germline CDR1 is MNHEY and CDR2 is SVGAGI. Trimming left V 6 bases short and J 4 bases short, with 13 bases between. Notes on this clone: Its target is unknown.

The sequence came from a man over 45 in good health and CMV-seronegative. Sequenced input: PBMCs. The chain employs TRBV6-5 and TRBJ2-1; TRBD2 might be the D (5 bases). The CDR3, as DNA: TGTGCCAGCAGCGGGGTACGGGAATACAATGAGCAGTTCTTC. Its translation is CASSGVREYNEQFF.